This entry is about one T cell receptor beta chain. This clone was seen just once. The antigen it binds to is not known. No per-base quality is available; no much larger clone lies one base away. This sample is part of a study of blood T cell repertoires in COVID-19 (TCRdb year 2020). Turning to the overall study: The collaborator samples originated in the United States, Italy and Spain and spanned the acute and convalescent phases of COVID-19. The prospective study material was composed of cDNA or gDNA derived from T cells, B-cell-depleted T cells, or PBMCs. The dataset comprised deeply sampled blood TCRbeta repertoires from subjects exposed to, actively infected with, or recovered from COVID-19. The repertoires were made available in a free public database intended to serve as a resource for research on the immune response to SARS-CoV-2. Samples were obtained from the ongoing ImmuneRACE study (first 160 participants) and from 1,254 subjects provided by 6 global collaborators. Sample metadata almost always included a de-identified subject ID, COVID-19 status, age in years and sex. Where HLA class I and class II types were available, the types were taken from metadata supplied by the sample provider, not from assay-based typing.

On the study overall, not on this receptor specifically: Clinical and demographic metadata were provided uncurated, with the amount varying by source and participant.

There are 15 amino acids in the CDR3, from cysteine to phenylalanine inclusive. Only the CDR3 region is kept as DNA, spanning 45 bases read in frame from base 1. Reading the germline V gene (reference sequence) gives CDR1 LNHDA and CDR2 SQIVND. Here V drops 2 bases and J drops 5 bases, and the junction holds 7 bases not matched to any gene. TCRbeta CDR3 regions were amplified from genomic DNA using the immunoSEQ Assay, a bias-controlled multiplex PCR. On the authors' methods: Within the assay, amplification of reference gene primers was used to estimate how many nucleated cells each sample contained. Sequence reads were collapsed and filtered to measure the absolute abundance of every unique TCRbeta CDR3 rearrangement. For each sample, productive Simpson clonality was calculated as the square root of Simpson's diversity index across productive rearrangements. As stored in TCRdb, this immuneACCESS dataset retains in-frame rearrangements with V and J assigned. A fraction of the clones does not appear; measured against another copy, unresolved V genes explain less than half of the discrepancy, and the remainder lacks a known reason. V, J and clone size reflect that table, while D and trimming were determined from the DNA. The sample table lists under 95,000 clones, roughly 84% of them with a count of one. The ten largest clones represent under 3.5% of the sample.

One collaborating source in Seattle enrolled patients while the patients were actively infected and followed the patients over time throughout the course of disease. The collaborating institutions used their own protocols to collect whole blood in K2EDTA tubes. Collaborator samples were shipped for TCRbeta analysis as frozen whole blood, isolated PBMCs, or DNA extracted from either sample type. The sequence came from a woman aged 80 or older with COVID-19, enrolled during active disease. Rearrangement joined TRBV19 to TRBJ1-1; 8 middle bases align to TRBD1. Sample: peripheral blood. CDR3 reads: CASSISTDRVTEAFF. The DNA sequence is as follows: TGTGCCAGTAGTATATCCACGGACAGGGTTACTGAAGCTTTCTTT. Beyond the CDR3, the reference TRBV19 and TRBJ1-1 genes provide the residues; the full variable domain reads: DGGITQSPKYLFRKEGQNVTLSCEQNLNHDAMYWYRQDPGQGLRLIYYSQIVNDFQKGDIAEGYSVSREKKESFPLTVTSAQKNPTAFYLCASSISTDRVTEAFFGQGTRLTVV.